Each of the 27 T cell receptor beta chains below was sequenced from the same sample in a study of T cells in Graves' hyperthyroidism and ophthalmopathy. RNA transcripts served as the template for amplifying TCR beta CDR3 regions. First-round RT-PCR of the TCR CDR3 relied on the HTBI primer set. TCRdb re-called the multiplex PCR reads through MiXCR, storing one row per CDR3 protein. The sample includes roughly 700,000 distinct CDR3 sequences, 15% to 20% of them seen just once. The sample was blood. These receptors were collected from a man in his fifties with Graves' hyperthyroidism.

This clonotype was seen a few times. This chain uses TRBV19 with TRBJ2-3; 8 bases match TRBD1. The CDR3 consists of 16 residues. Germline V lookup: CDR1 LNHDA, CDR2 SQIVND (reference sequence). The V segment lost 5 bases and the J segment 3 bases; nucleotides outside the gene matches: 10. The CDR3 nucleotides are TGTGCCAGTAGTCGGCACCGGACAGGGATGACAGATACGCAGTATTTT. It is translated as CASSRHRTGMTDTQYF.

V is TRBV5-1 and J is TRBJ2-1; D is uncertain. CDR1 is SGHRS, CDR2 YFSETQ, per germline. V was trimmed by 0 bases and J by 8 bases, leaving 18 bases between them. The CDR3 is made up of 16 amino acids. The CDR3, as DNA: TGCGCCAGCAGCTTGGGCAACTTCCGCGGAAGCGATGAGCAGTTCTTC. Protein sequence: CASSLGNFRGSDEQFF.

The rearrangement uses TRBV4-1 and TRBJ1-1, with unresolved D. Germline V gene lookup returns CDR1 MGHRA and CDR2 YSYEKL. The V end was cut by 1 base, the J end by 5 bases, with 5 bases between. This CDR3 region has 12 residues. This CDR3 is CASSQVTTEAFF. The CDR3 nucleotides read TGCGCCAGCAGCCAAGTGACTACTGAAGCTTTCTTT.

This clonotype was seen only once. This may come from a read error, since a much larger clone is one base off. The CDR3 does not close with the conserved phenylalanine or tryptophan, likely indicating a read error. CDR3 DNA: TGTGCCAGCAGCTTAGGCTGGACTAGCGGGAGTGAGACCCAGTACTGC. Protein sequence: CASSLGWTSGSETQYC. The gene calls are TRBV11-2 and TRBJ2-5; 13 nucleotides line up with TRBD2. After removal of 1 base from V and 5 bases from J, the junction contained 4 bases not matched to a gene. The CDR3 runs 16 residues. Germline loops: CDR1 SGHAT, CDR2 FQNNGV.

As to this clonotype: This could be a read error, since a much larger clone is one nucleotide away. The conserved phenylalanine or tryptophan is not found at the CDR3 terminus, so this likely reflects a read error. This rearrangement joins TRBV9 to TRBJ2-6, with D perhaps TRBD1 or TRBD2 (6 bases each). Germline CDR1 and CDR2: SGDLS and YYNGEE. V was cut by 3 bases and J by 2 bases, with 15 bases left in between. The CDR3 covers 17 residues. CDR3 coding DNA: TGTGCCAGCAGCGCCGGTCCGGGGGCTGCTGGGGCCAACGTCCTGACTTTA. It encodes CASSAGPGAAGANVLTL.

The CDR3 is CASRKRADSISGNTIYF. The CDR3 coding sequence is TGTGCCAGCAGAAAAAGAGCGGACAGCATCTCTGGAAACACCATATATTTT. The chain combines TRBV6-1 with TRBJ1-3; possibly TRBD1 for D (6 bases). The germline V gene has CDR1 MNHNS and CDR2 SASEGT. This CDR3 spans 17 amino acids. Trimming left V 6 bases short and J 0 bases short, with 18 bases between.

The chain recombines TRBV6-1 with TRBJ1-2; 8 nucleotides line up with TRBD1. In germline, CDR1 is MNHNS, CDR2 SASEGT. Losses at the gene ends were 6 bases for V and 2 bases for J; bases not matched to a gene: 8. The CDR3 runs to 15 residues. Here the CDR3 DNA reads TGTGCCAGCAGCAACAACAGGGGGAAGAACTATGGCTACACCTTC. Amino acid sequence: CASSNNRGKNYGYTF.

In this sample, this clonotype turned up many times. V usage is TRBV29-1 and J usage is TRBJ2-5, with 10 positions matching TRBD1. J lost 5 bases, V lost 8 bases, and 11 bases had no gene match. CDR3 size: 14 residues. CDR1 and CDR2 from the germline V gene are SQVTM and ANQGSEA. CDR3 amino acids: CSTLAGTGVETQYF. The DNA for the CDR3 is TGCAGCACCCTAGCCGGGACAGGGGTTGAGACCCAGTACTTC.

This clonotype turned up a few times. This chain links TRBV5-1 with TRBJ2-2, with 8 nucleotides matching TRBD1. This CDR3 comprises 18 residues. The germline V gene encodes CDR1 SGHRS and CDR2 YFSETQ. Trimming cost V 3 bases and J 4 bases; bases outside gene matches: 14. The CDR3, as DNA: TGCGCCAGCAGCTCCCCCTCGACAGGGGCCGGGGGCACCGGGGAGCTGTTTTTT. Amino acid sequence: CASSSPSTGAGGTGELFF.

In this sample, this clonotype turned up many times. This chain connects TRBV18 to TRBJ2-1; 12 positions match TRBD2. The CDR3 extends over 16 amino acids. Trimming took 3 bases from V and 8 from J; bases not matched to a gene: 8. Germline loops: CDR1 KGHSH, CDR2 LQKENI. This CDR3 reads CASSPLLAGGRDEQFF. For the CDR3, the DNA is TGTGCCAGCTCACCCCTACTAGCGGGAGGCCGCGATGAGCAGTTCTTC.

The chain uses TRBV18 and TRBJ2-7; D not resolved. This CDR3 has 15 residues. V was cut by 0 bases and J by 1 base, with 10 bases left in between. Germline assignment: CDR1 KGHSH and CDR2 LQKENI. CDR3 bases: TGTGCCAGCTCACCACCGGGTCCGGCTTCCTACGAGCAGTACTTC. Protein sequence: CASSPPGPASYEQYF.

This clonotype was found many times. The rearrangement links TRBV7-6 to TRBJ2-3, with D possibly TRBD1 on 5 matching bases. The V end was cut by 5 bases, the J end by 10 bases, with 13 bases between. Germline lookup yields CDR1 SGHVS and CDR2 FNYEAQ. The CDR3 is 12 residues long. CDR3 sequence reads: CASSALLGAQYF. CDR3 bases: TGTGCCAGCAGCGCCCTGCTAGGGGCGCAGTATTTT.

This clonotype was recorded many times. The chain employs TRBV10-3 and TRBJ2-1; no definite D call. Trimming left V 8 bases short and J 4 bases short, with 9 bases between. The CDR3 consists of 12 residues. Germline CDR1 is ENHRY and CDR2 is SYGVKD. The CDR3, as DNA: TGTGCCATCTCTCGCGGTTACAATGAGCAGTTCTTC. Residues: CAISRGYNEQFF.

The rearrangement uses TRBV28 and TRBJ2-7, with 12 bases matching TRBD2. CDR3 size: 17 residues. Per germline, CDR1 MDHEN and CDR2 SYDVKM. V shed 6 bases and J 3 bases; nucleotides not matched to a gene: 12. The CDR3 nucleotides are TGTGCCAGCAGGGGACGACTAGCGGGAGCTCCCAGCTACGAGCAGTACTTC. This sequence encodes CASRGRLAGAPSYEQYF.

This clonotype appeared many times. CDR3 bases: TGTGCCAGCAGTATCGGGACCGCAGGGACCCAGTACTTC. Encoded protein: CASSIGTAGTQYF. The chain carries TRBV6-2 or TRBV6-3 and TRBJ2-5; D may correspond to TRBD1 or TRBD2 (5 bases each). Between the trimmed V and J ends, which lost 5 bases and 7 bases, there was a span of 14 bases. The CDR3 extends over 13 amino acids. CDR1 and CDR2 (germline): MNHEY, SVGEGT.

The rearrangement uses TRBV7-3 and TRBJ1-2; perhaps TRBD1 as D (6 bases). Per germline, CDR1 SGHTA and CDR2 FQGTGA. The V end lost 5 bases, the J end lost 4 bases, and 17 bases lay between the germline ends. The CDR3 totals 15 residues. This CDR3 reads CASSLPGAGAYGYTF. The DNA for the CDR3 is TGTGCCAGCAGCCTTCCGGGGGCCGGTGCCTATGGCTACACCTTC.

This clonotype was observed at least ten times. J is TRBJ2-7 and V is TRBV28; TRBD1 is a possible D gene (6 bases). V gave up 4 bases and J gave up 5 bases, with 12 bases separating them. The germline V gene encodes CDR1 MDHEN and CDR2 SYDVKM. This CDR3 is 13 amino acids long. The CDR3 loop is CASSSRTADEQYF. The CDR3 DNA reads TGTGCCAGCAGTTCTCGGACAGCCGACGAGCAGTACTTC.

This clonotype was seen more than once but under ten times. The gene calls are TRBV6-2 or TRBV6-3 and TRBJ1-1; weak D call: TRBD1 (5 bases). V was pared by 1 base and J by 7 bases, with 10 bases between. The CDR3 contains 13 residues. Germline V CDR1 and CDR2: MNHEY, SVGEGT. Here the CDR3 DNA reads TGTGCCAGCAGTTACTACTCAGGGCATGAAGCTTTCTTT. It codes for CASSYYSGHEAFF.

This clonotype was observed many times. The V call is TRBV10-1, the J call TRBJ1-5; perhaps TRBD1 as D (5 bases). In germline, CDR1 is WNHNN, CDR2 SYGVQD (reference sequence). V was shortened by 9 bases and J by 4 bases, with 13 bases between the two germline ends. There are 13 residues in the CDR3. The CDR3 DNA follows: TGCGCCAGTATAGGACACGAAAATCAGCCCCAGCATTTT. It is translated as CASIGHENQPQHF.

The V call is TRBV20-1, the J call TRBJ2-4, with TRBD2 matching over 8 bases. Germline loops: CDR1 DFQATT, CDR2 SNEGSKA (reference sequence). The CDR3 covers 16 residues. The ends lost 0 bases at V and 1 base at J; junction bases unmatched: 5. The CDR3 here is CSARDWSGGAKNIQYF. In DNA form, the CDR3 reads TGCAGTGCTAGAGATTGGTCGGGAGGGGCCAAAAACATTCAGTACTTC.

This clonotype came up many times. J is TRBJ2-5 and V is TRBV6-5; D is uncertain. Trimming stripped 5 bases from V and 5 bases from J, with 18 bases between. The CDR3 spans 15 residues. Germline-derived CDR1 and CDR2 are MNHEY and SVGAGI. CDR3 nucleotides: TGTGCCAGCAGTCCCCAATTGATAGGTTGGGAGACCCAGTACTTC. Residues: CASSPQLIGWETQYF.

This clonotype was counted ten times or more. The DNA of the CDR3 is TGTGCCAGCAGGAGGGGGACTAACCCTTACGCCGGGGAGCTGTTTTTT. Amino acids: CASRRGTNPYAGELFF. This rearrangement joins TRBV6-2 or TRBV6-3 to TRBJ2-2; D is perhaps TRBD2 (7 bases). The CDR3 is 16 amino acids. Germline loops: CDR1 MNHEY, CDR2 SVGEGT. V was shortened by 6 bases and J by 6 bases, with 20 bases between the two germline ends.

This chain uses TRBV5-4 with TRBJ2-7; maybe TRBD1 (6 bases). The V end lost 4 bases, the J end lost 3 bases, and 17 bases lay between the germline ends. The length of the CDR3 is 15 residues. CDR1 and CDR2 from the germline V gene are SGHNT and YYREEE (reference sequence). The CDR3 sequence: CASSPAGTWVYEQYF. For the CDR3, the DNA is TGTGCCAGCAGCCCCGCCGGGACATGGGTCTACGAGCAGTACTTC.

The chain uses TRBV20-1 and TRBJ2-1; 14 bases map to TRBD2. The germline gives CDR1 DFQATT, CDR2 SNEGSKA (reference sequence). V lost 2 bases, J lost 0 bases, and 9 bases stayed unmatched. The CDR3 is 19 amino acids. The CDR3 sequence is CSARQLGTSGRSSYNEQFF. CDR3 bases: TGCAGTGCTAGACAACTAGGGACTAGCGGGAGAAGCTCCTACAATGAGCAGTTCTTC.

The chain couples TRBV11-2 to TRBJ2-1; 13 bases are shared with TRBD2. The CDR3 has 16 residues. Germline CDR1 and CDR2: SGHAT and FQNNGV. V was clipped by 1 base and J by 8 bases; unmatched bases: 5. CDR3 amino acids: CASSLVTSGRSDEQFF. For the CDR3, the DNA is TGTGCCAGCAGCTTAGTGACTAGCGGGAGGTCGGATGAGCAGTTCTTC.

A word on this clonotype: An end of the junction does not agree with germline; a read error may underlie this. The V and J genes are TRBV11-2 and TRBJ2-4; a possible D gene is TRBD1 (8 bases). The CDR3 runs 15 residues. The V gene's germline CDR1 is SGHAT and CDR2 FQNNGV. The CDR3 here is CASSLGRQGRGIQYF. In nucleotides, the CDR3 is TGTGCCAGCAGCTTAGGCCGACAGGGGAGGGGCATTCAATACTTC.

This clonotype was picked up a small number of times. The gene calls are TRBV28 and TRBJ1-5, with 7 positions matching TRBD1. The length of the CDR3 is 15 residues. After removal of 3 bases from V and 1 base from J, the junction contained 3 bases not matched to a gene. Germline CDR1 is MDHEN and CDR2 is SYDVKM. CDR3 in DNA: TGTGCCAGCAGTTTGGAACAGGGGAGCAATCAGCCCCAGCATTTT. Its protein product is CASSLEQGSNQPQHF.